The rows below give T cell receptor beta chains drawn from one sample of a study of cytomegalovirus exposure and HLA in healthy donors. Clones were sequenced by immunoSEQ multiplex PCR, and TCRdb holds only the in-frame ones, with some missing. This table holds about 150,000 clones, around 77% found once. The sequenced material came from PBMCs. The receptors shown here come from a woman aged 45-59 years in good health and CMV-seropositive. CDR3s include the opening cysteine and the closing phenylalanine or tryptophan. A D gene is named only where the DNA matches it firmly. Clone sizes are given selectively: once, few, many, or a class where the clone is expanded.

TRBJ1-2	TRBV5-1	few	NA	CASSDMGQGRYGYTF	TGCGCCAGCAGCGACATGGGGCAGGGGCGCTATGGCTACACCTTC
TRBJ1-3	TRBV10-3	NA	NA	CAISGASGNTIYF	TGTGCCATCAGTGGGGCGAGTGGAAACACCATATATTTT
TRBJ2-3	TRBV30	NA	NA	CAWRVSSNTQYF	TGTGCCTGGAGGGTTTCTAGTAATACGCAGTATTTT
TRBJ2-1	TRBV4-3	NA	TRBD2	CASSPQGLAGNEQFF	TGCGCCAGCAGCCCCCAGGGACTAGCGGGAAATGAGCAGTTCTTC
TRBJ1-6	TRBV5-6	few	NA	CASSSPPKGDSPLHF	TGTGCCAGCAGCTCCCCCCCGAAGGGGGATTCACCCCTCCACTTT
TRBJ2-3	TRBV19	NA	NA	CASQQGRTDTQYF	TGTGCCAGCCAACAGGGTCGCACAGATACGCAGTATTTT
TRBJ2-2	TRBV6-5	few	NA	CASSTGTGELFF	TGCGCCAGCAGTACAGGCACCGGGGAGCTGTTTTTT
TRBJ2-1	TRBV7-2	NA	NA	CASSLALNEQFF	TGTGCCAGCAGCTTAGCCCTAAATGAGCAGTTCTTC
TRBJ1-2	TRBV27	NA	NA	CASRGFGGGNYGYTF	TGTGCCAGCAGGGGGTTCGGGGGAGGGAACTATGGCTACACCTTC
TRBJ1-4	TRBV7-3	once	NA	CASSYGRDEKLFF	TGTGCCAGCAGCTACGGCAGGGATGAAAAACTGTTTTTT
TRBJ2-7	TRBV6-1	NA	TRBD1	CASAWGQGPYEQYF	TGTGCCAGCGCCTGGGGACAGGGACCCTACGAGCAGTACTTC
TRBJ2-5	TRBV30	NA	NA	CAWKQGGAAKETQYF	TGTGCCTGGAAGCAAGGTGGCGCGGCTAAAGAGACCCAGTACTTC
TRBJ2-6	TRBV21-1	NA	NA	CASSRCNRDRGLPGANVLTF	TGTGCCAGCAGTCGGTGTAACCGGGACAGGGGGTTACCGGGGGCCAACGTCCTGACTTTC
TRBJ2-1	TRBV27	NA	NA	CASSASGGTYNEQFF	TGTGCCAGCAGTGCCAGCGGCGGTACTTACAATGAGCAGTTCTTC
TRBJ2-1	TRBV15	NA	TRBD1	CATSRGTGSFEQFF	TGTGCCACCAGCAGAGGGACAGGGTCGTTCGAGCAGTTCTTC
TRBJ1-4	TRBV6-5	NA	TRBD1	CASSRGQGTNEKLFF	TGTGCCAGCAGCCGCGGACAGGGGACTAATGAAAAACTGTTTTTT
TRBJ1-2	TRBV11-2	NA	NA	CASSLDWQGSYGYTF	TGTGCCAGCAGCTTAGACTGGCAGGGTTCCTATGGCTACACCTTC
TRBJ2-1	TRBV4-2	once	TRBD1	CASSHPGQGSNEQFF	TGTGCCAGCAGCCACCCAGGACAGGGAAGCAATGAGCAGTTCTTC
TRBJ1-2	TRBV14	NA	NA	CASSQVVVSFSNYGYTF	TGTGCCAGCAGCCAAGTAGTTGTCTCCTTCTCCAACTATGGCTACACCTTC
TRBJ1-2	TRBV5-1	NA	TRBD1	CASSSGTDYYGYTF	TGCGCCAGCAGCTCAGGGACAGACTACTATGGCTACACCTTC
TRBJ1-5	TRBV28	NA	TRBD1	CASSLGTGDQPQHF	TGTGCCAGCAGTTTAGGGACAGGGGATCAGCCCCAGCATTTT
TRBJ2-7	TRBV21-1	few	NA	CASRKGLPGPLDEQYF	TGTGCCAGCAGAAAGGGACTACCCGGGCCCCTTGACGAGCAGTACTTC
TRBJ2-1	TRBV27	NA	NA	CASSFRTYNEQFF	TGTGCCAGCAGTTTCCGTACCTACAATGAGCAGTTCTTC
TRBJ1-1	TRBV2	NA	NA	CASSPIGEGTEAFF	TGTGCCAGCAGCCCAATTGGGGAGGGGACTGAAGCTTTCTTT
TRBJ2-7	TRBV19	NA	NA	CASSIVPGSYEQYF	TGTGCCAGTAGTATTGTCCCGGGATCCTACGAGCAGTACTTC
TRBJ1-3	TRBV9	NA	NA	CASTLGGGAGNTIYF	TGTGCCAGCACCCTAGGGGGAGGGGCTGGAAACACCATATATTTT
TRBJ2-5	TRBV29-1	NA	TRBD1	CSVEPRTGVAQETQYF	TGCAGCGTTGAACCAAGGACAGGGGTGGCCCAAGAGACCCAGTACTTC
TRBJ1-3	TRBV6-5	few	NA	CASRETGLSGNTIYF	TGTGCCAGCAGAGAGACAGGTCTGTCTGGAAACACCATATATTTT
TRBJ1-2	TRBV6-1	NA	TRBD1	CASRVTGALDGYTF	TGTGCCAGCAGAGTTACAGGGGCCCTCGATGGCTACACCTTC
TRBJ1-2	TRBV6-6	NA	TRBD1	CASSYKGQGAYYGYTF	TGTGCCAGCAGTTACAAAGGACAGGGGGCGTACTATGGCTACACCTTC
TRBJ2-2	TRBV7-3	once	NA	CASSFRRVGATGELFF	TGTGCCAGCAGCTTTCGCCGGGTTGGGGCCACCGGGGAGCTGTTTTTT
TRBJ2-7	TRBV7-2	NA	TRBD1	CASSSDRGVPYEQYF	TGTGCCAGCAGCTCAGACAGGGGAGTACCCTACGAGCAGTACTTC
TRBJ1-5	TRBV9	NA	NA	CASSPHTGGDQPQHF	TGTGCCAGCAGCCCCCATACCGGGGGGGATCAGCCCCAGCATTTT
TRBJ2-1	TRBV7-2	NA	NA	CASSLVGLYNEQFF	TGTGCCAGCAGCTTAGTGGGACTGTACAATGAGCAGTTCTTC